The clone carrying this T cell receptor (beta chain) was picked up many times. Its matching antigen is unknown. The CDR3 regions of TCR beta were amplified from RNA transcripts. When the TCR CDR3 underwent first-round RT-PCR, the HTBI primer set was used. TCRdb recomputed calls from the multiplex PCR reads with MiXCR, one row per CDR3 protein. The repertoire holds 700,000 to 950,000 distinct CDR3 sequences, with 30% to 40% as singletons. This CDR3 comprises 10 residues. Germline assignment: CDR1 SNHLY and CDR2 FYNNEI. Deletions cut 7 bases from V and 10 bases from J, with 10 bases between. The sample comes from a study of T cells in Graves' hyperthyroidism and ophthalmopathy. Broader study findings: Most clonotypes that expanded in the thyroid above 0.001 also showed up in blood. The authors' 13 V-J model separated ophthalmopathy from stable hyperthyroidism.

The receptor comes from a woman in her 40s with Graves' hyperthyroidism. The sequencing input was blood. The chain employs TRBV2 and TRBJ1-1; D is unclear. CDR3 DNA: TGTGCCAGCACCCAGATGGGAGCTTTCTTT. Its protein is CASTQMGAFF. The full variable domain, with the rest looked up from reference TRBV2 and TRBJ1-1, is EPEVTQTPSHQVTQMGQEVILRCVPISNHLYFYWYRQILGQKVEFLVSFYNNEISEKSEIFDDQFSVERPDGSNFTLKIRSTKLEDSAMYFCASTQMGAFFGQGTRLTVV.